The clone carrying this T cell receptor beta chain has only one observation. The data stem from a study of cytomegalovirus exposure and HLA in healthy donors. Germline V lookup: CDR1 KGHSH, CDR2 LQKENI. The CDR3 runs to 14 residues. J lost 6 bases, V lost 6 bases, and 11 bases had no gene match. Vbeta (60) and Jbeta (13) primers were used in the PCR. Profiling relied on immunoSEQ multiplex PCR, and the TCRdb table lists in-frame clones only, not all of them. The sample carries some 120,000 clones, about 79% recorded once. The TCR originated in a woman aged 18-29 years in good health and CMV-seropositive. The sequencing input was PBMCs. V gene TRBV18 combines with J gene TRBJ2-7; 7 bases fit TRBD1. The CDR3 sequence is CASSTKTGLGEQYF. The CDR3 coding sequence is TGTGCCAGCTCGACTAAGACAGGGCTGGGCGAGCAGTACTTC.